One and the same sample provided the 12 T cell receptor beta chains below, sequenced in a study of blood T cell repertoires in COVID-19. Repertoires were generated with immunoSEQ multiplex PCR, while TCRdb's copy carries only in-frame clones and drops some. The data contain approximately 150,000 clones, 70% to 90% of them singletons. Sequenced material: peripheral blood. The receptors were sampled from a man aged 40-50 years with acute or convalescent COVID-19.

The chain links TRBV20-1 to TRBJ1-2; the D is unclear. The CDR3 is made up of 11 amino acids. Trimming removed 6 bases from V and 8 bases from J, with 13 bases in between. Germline-derived CDR1 and CDR2 are DFQATT and SNEGSKA (reference sequence). For the CDR3, the DNA is TGCAGTGCCCACCTTCAGATGGGCTACACCTTC. Amino acid sequence: CSAHLQMGYTF.

The V call is TRBV4-3, the J call TRBJ2-6; D may be TRBD2 (6 bases). From germline, CDR1 is LGHNA and CDR2 YSLEER. The V end lost 1 base, the J end lost 2 bases, and 18 bases lay between the germline ends. This CDR3 has 19 residues. In DNA form, the CDR3 reads TGCGCCAGCAGCCAAGCCCATCTGGCGGGGAGAGCTGGGGCCAACGTCCTGACTTTC. Its protein is CASSQAHLAGRAGANVLTF.

V is TRBV4-1 and J is TRBJ2-3; D possibly corresponds to TRBD2 (7 bases). Trimming pared 3 bases from V and 2 bases from J, leaving 18 bases between. The CDR3 length is 17 residues. The germline V gene has CDR1 MGHRA and CDR2 YSYEKL. The CDR3 here is CASSHLALGGPTDTQYF. Here the CDR3 DNA reads TGCGCCAGCAGCCACCTCGCCTTGGGGGGGCCCACAGATACGCAGTATTTT.

CDR3 bases: TGCGCCAGCAGCTTGGAGCTAACCACCGGGGAGCTGTTTTTT. This sequence encodes CASSLELTTGELFF. This sequence joins TRBV5-1 and TRBJ2-2; D gene ambiguous. The CDR3 sequence is 14 residues long. Trimming cost V 0 bases and J 4 bases, with 7 bases left between them. Germline V gives CDR1 SGHRS, CDR2 YFSETQ.

Comment on this clone: This specimen includes other DNA sequences encoding the same CDR3. J is TRBJ2-2 and V is TRBV7-3; D ambiguous. Germline-derived CDR1 and CDR2 are SGHTA and FQGTGA. The V end was cut by 4 bases, the J end by 3 bases, with 3 bases between. This CDR3 is 12 amino acids long. CDR3: CASSSDTGELFF. CDR3 sequence (DNA): TGTGCCAGCAGCTCAGACACCGGGGAGCTGTTTTTT.

This clone has only one observation. This chain joins TRBV7-9 and TRBJ1-2; TRBD1 agrees at 8 bases. Germline values: CDR1 SEHNR, CDR2 FQNEAQ (reference sequence). The CDR3 is made up of 15 amino acids. The trim removed 5 bases at V and 9 bases at J, leaving 14 bases unmatched. CDR3: CASSPRTGGPKSYTF. The CDR3 DNA sequence: TGTGCCAGCAGCCCCAGAACAGGGGGTCCCAAGAGCTACACCTTC.

This chain uses TRBV30 with TRBJ1-2, with 8 bases identical to TRBD1. Trimming took 3 bases from V and 3 from J; bases not matched to a gene: 12. The CDR3 runs to 16 residues. Looked up from germline, CDR1 is GTSNPN and CDR2 is SVGIG (reference sequence). The DNA for the CDR3 is TGTGCCTGGAGCCCCGGCAGGGGGCAGGTGGACTATGGCTACACCTTC. It yields the protein CAWSPGRGQVDYGYTF.

The genes are TRBV28 and TRBJ1-2, with 9 bases matching TRBD1. Trimming took 6 bases from V and 7 from J; bases not matched to a gene: 18. Looked up from germline, CDR1 is MDHEN and CDR2 is SYDVKM. This CDR3 is 17 amino acids long. This CDR3 is CASSSPRPRQGVGGYTF. The CDR3 bases are TGTGCCAGCAGCTCACCGCGACCCCGACAGGGGGTCGGTGGCTACACCTTC.

V is TRBV6-5 and J is TRBJ1-2; tentatively, D is TRBD1 (6 bases). V was clipped by 5 bases and J by 11 bases, with 15 bases between them. The CDR3 consists of 12 residues. The germline V gene encodes CDR1 MNHEY and CDR2 SVGAGI. This CDR3 is CASSKPGTRYTF. The CDR3 DNA reads as TGTGCCAGCAGTAAGCCCGGGACAAGATACACCTTC.

The sample holds one count of this clone. The chain combines TRBV3-1 (or the pseudogene TRBV3-2) with TRBJ2-1, with D possibly TRBD2 on 6 matching bases. Germline lookup yields CDR1 LGHDT and CDR2 YNNKEL (reference sequence). With 4 bases removed from V and 3 bases from J, the gap between germline ends came to 10 bases. CDR3 length equals 14 residues. CDR3 region: CASSRGVLYNEQFF. CDR3 coding DNA: TGTGCCAGCAGCCGGGGGGTCCTCTACAATGAGCAGTTCTTC.

The V call is TRBV19, the J call TRBJ1-2; 10 bases match TRBD1. V lost 6 bases, J lost 4 bases, and 8 bases stayed unmatched. Germline V gene data show CDR1 as LNHDA and CDR2 as SQIVND (reference sequence). The length of the CDR3 is 15 residues. This chain's CDR3 is CASSLETGGGYGYTF. The DNA for the CDR3 is TGTGCCAGTAGCCTAGAGACAGGGGGCGGCTATGGCTACACCTTC. Supplemented by reference TRBV19 and TRBJ1-2, the full variable domain reads DGGITQSPKYLFRKEGQNVTLSCEQNLNHDAMYWYRQDPGQGLRLIYYSQIVNDFQKGDIAEGYSVSREKKESFPLTVTSAQKNPTAFYLCASSLETGGGYGYTFGSGTRLTVV.

The rearrangement uses TRBV30 and TRBJ1-5; no definite D call. The V end lost 2 bases, the J end lost 8 bases, and 10 bases lay between the germline ends. CDR1 and CDR2 (germline): GTSNPN, SVGIG (reference sequence). There are 12 residues in the CDR3. This CDR3 is CAWSSGVEPQHF. CDR3 DNA sequence: TGTGCCTGGAGTTCCGGGGTCGAGCCCCAGCATTTT.